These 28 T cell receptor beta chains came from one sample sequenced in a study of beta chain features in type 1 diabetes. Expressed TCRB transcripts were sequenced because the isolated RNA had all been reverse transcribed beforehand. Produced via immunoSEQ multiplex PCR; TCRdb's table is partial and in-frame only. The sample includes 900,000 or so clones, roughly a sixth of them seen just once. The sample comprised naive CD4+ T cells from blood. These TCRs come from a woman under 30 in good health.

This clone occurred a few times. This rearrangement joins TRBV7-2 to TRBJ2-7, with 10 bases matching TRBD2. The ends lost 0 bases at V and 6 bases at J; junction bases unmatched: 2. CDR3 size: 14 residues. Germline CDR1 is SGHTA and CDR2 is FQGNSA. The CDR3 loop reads CASSLALAGVEQYF. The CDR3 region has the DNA TGTGCCAGCAGCTTAGCCCTAGCGGGAGTCGAGCAGTACTTC.

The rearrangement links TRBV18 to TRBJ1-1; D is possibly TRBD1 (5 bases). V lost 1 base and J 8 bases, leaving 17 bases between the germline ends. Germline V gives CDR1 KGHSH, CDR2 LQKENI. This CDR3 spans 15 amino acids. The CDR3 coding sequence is TGTGCCAGCTCACCACTTGAGGGACCCGCCGGAGAAGCTTTCTTT. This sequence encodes CASSPLEGPAGEAFF.

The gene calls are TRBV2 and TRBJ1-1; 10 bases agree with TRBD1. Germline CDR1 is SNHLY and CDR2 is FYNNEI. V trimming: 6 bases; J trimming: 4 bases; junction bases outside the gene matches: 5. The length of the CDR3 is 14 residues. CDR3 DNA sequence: TGTGCCAGCAGGAGGACAGGGGGTTTCACTGAAGCTTTCTTT. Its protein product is CASRRTGGFTEAFF.

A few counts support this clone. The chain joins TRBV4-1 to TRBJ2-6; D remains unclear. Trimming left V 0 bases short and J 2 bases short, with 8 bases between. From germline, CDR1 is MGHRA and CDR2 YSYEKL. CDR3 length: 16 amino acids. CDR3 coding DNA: TGCGCCAGCAGCCAAGAGCGGAGCACTGGGGCCAACGTCCTGACTTTC. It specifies CASSQERSTGANVLTF.

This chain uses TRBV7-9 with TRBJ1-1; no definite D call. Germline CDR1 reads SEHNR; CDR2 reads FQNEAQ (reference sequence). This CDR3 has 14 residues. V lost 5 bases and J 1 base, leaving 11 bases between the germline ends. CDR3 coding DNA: TGTGCCAGCAGCGCCTACAAGGGGAACACTGAAGCTTTCTTT. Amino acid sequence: CASSAYKGNTEAFF.

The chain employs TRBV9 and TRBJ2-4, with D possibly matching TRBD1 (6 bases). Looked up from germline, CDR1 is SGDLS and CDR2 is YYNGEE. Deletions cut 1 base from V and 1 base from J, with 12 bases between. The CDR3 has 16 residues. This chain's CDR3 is CASSVSGELAKNIQYF. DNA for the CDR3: TGTGCCAGCAGCGTATCAGGGGAGTTGGCCAAAAACATTCAGTACTTC.

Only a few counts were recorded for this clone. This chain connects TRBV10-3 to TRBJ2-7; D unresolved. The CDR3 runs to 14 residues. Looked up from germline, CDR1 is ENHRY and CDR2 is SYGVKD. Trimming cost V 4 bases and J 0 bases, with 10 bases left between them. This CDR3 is CAISGERSSYEQYF. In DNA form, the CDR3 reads TGTGCCATCAGTGGGGAAAGAAGCTCCTACGAGCAGTACTTC.

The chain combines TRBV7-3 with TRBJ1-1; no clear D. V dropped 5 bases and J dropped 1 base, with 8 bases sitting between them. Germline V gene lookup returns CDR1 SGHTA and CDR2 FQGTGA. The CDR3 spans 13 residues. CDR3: CASSAQANTEAFF. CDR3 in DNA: TGTGCCAGCAGCGCCCAGGCGAACACTGAAGCTTTCTTT.

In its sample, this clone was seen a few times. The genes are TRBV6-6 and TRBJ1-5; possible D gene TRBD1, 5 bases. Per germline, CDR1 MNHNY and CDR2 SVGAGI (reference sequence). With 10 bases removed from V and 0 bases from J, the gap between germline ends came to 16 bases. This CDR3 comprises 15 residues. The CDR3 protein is CATRTPLDSNQPQHF. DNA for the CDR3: TGTGCCACCAGGACACCCCTCGATAGCAATCAGCCCCAGCATTTT.

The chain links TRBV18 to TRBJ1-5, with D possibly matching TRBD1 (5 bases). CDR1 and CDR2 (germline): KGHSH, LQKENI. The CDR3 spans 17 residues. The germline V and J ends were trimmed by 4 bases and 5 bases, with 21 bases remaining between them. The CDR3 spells CASSLFGQLRGDQPQHF. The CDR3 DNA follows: TGTGCCAGCTCACTCTTCGGACAACTCCGCGGGGATCAGCCCCAGCATTTT.

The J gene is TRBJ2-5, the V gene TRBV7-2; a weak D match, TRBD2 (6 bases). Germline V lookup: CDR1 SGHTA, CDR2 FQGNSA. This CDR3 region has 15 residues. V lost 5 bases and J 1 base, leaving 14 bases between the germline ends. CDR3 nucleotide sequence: TGTGCCAGCAGCCCCAAGTCCGGGAGCCAAGAGACCCAGTACTTC. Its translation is CASSPKSGSQETQYF.

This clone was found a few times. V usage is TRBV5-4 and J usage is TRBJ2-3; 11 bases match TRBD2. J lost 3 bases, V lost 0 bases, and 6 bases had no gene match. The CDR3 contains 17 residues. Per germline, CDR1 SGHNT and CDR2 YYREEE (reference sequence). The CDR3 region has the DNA TGTGCCAGCAGCTTGGTCCTAGCGGGAGGTCGTACAGATACGCAGTATTTT. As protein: CASSLVLAGGRTDTQYF.

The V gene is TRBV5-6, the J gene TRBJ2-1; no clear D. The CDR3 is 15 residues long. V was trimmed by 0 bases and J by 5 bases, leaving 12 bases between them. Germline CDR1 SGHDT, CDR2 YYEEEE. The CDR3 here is CASSLGSLSNNEQFF. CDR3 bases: TGTGCCAGCAGCTTGGGCTCGCTCTCTAACAATGAGCAGTTCTTC.

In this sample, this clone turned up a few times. The CDR3 DNA reads as TGTGCCAGCAGCATCTTAGCGGGATCAATGGGCTACGAGCAGTACTTC. Amino acids: CASSILAGSMGYEQYF. The V and J genes are TRBV5-6 and TRBJ2-7, with 8 bases matching TRBD2. J was trimmed by 3 bases and V by 4 bases; bases with no gene match: 12. The CDR3 covers 16 residues. Germline values: CDR1 SGHDT, CDR2 YYEEEE.

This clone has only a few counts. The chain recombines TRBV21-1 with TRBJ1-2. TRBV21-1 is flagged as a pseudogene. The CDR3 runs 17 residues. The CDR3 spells CASSKGTRTKGGNGYTF. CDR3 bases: TGTGCCAGCAGCAAAGGGACTAGGACCAAGGGCGGAAATGGCTACACCTTC.

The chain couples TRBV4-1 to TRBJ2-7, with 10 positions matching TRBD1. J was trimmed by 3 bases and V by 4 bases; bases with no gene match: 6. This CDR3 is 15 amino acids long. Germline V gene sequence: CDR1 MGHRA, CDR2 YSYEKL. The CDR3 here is CASSRDRGLGYEQYF. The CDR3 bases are TGCGCCAGCAGCCGTGACAGGGGGCTCGGCTACGAGCAGTACTTC.

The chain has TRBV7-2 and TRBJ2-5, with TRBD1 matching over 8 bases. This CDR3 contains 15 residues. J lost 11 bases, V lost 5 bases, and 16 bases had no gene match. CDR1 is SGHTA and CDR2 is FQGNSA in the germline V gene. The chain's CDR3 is CASSPRGRTFYEQYF. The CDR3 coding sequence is TGTGCCAGCAGCCCCAGGGGGCGGACGTTCTATGAGCAGTACTTC.

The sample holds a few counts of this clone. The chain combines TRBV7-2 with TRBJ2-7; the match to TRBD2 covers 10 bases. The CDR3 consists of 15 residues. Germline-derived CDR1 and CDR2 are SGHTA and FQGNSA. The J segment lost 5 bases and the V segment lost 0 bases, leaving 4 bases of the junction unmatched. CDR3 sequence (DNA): TGTGCCAGCAGCTTAGCTCCTAGCGGGAGCGACGAGCAGTACTTC. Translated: CASSLAPSGSDEQYF.

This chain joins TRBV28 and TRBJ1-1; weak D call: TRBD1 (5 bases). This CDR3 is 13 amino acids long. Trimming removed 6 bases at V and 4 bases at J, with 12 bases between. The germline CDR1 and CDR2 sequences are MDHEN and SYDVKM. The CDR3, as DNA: TGTGCCAGCAGCACGGGGACTCCCACTGAAGCTTTCTTT. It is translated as CASSTGTPTEAFF. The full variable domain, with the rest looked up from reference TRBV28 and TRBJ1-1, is DVKVTQSSRYLVKRTGEKVFLECVQDMDHENMFWYRQDPGLGLRLIYFSYDVKMKEKGDIPEGYSVSREKKERFSLILESASTNQTSMYLCASSTGTPTEAFFGQGTRLTVV.

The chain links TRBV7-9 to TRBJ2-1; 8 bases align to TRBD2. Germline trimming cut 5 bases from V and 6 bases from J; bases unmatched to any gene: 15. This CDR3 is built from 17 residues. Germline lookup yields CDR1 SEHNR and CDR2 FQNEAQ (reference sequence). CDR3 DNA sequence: TGTGCCAGCAGCCCCCGGGGTAGCGGGACAAGGGGCAATGAGCAGTTCTTC. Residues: CASSPRGSGTRGNEQFF.

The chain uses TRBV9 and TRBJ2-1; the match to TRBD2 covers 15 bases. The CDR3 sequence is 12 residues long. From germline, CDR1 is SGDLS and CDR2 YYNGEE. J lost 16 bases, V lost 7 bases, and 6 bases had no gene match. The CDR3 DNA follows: TGTGCCAGCGGACTAGCGGGAGGGCCCGTCTTCTTC. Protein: CASGLAGGPVFF.

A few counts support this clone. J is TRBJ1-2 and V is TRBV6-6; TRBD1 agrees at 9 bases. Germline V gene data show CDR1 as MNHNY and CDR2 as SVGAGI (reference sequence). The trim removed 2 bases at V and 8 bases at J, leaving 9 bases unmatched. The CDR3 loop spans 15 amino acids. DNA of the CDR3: TGTGCCAGCAGTTACGCGGGGACAGGGTCCGTCGGCTACACCTTC. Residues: CASSYAGTGSVGYTF.

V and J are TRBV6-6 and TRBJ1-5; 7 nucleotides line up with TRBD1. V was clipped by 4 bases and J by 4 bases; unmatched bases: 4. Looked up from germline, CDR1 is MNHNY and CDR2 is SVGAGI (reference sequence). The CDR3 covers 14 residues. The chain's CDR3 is CASSSGQLNQPQHF. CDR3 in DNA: TGTGCCAGCAGTTCGGGACAGCTGAATCAGCCCCAGCATTTT.

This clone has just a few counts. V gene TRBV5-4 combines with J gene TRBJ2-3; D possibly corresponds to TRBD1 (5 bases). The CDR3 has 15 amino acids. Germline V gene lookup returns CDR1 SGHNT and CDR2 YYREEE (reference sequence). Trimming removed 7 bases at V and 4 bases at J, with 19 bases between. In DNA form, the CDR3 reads TGTGCCAGCGGTCCCTTGGAAAAGACAGCAGATACGCAGTATTTT. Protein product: CASGPLEKTADTQYF.

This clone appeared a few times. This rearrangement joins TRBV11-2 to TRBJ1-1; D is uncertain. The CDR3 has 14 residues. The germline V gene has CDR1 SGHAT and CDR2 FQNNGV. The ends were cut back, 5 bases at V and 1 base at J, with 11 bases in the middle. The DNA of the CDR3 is TGTGCCAGCAGCGTTGTAGTACAGAACACTGAAGCTTTCTTT. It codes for CASSVVVQNTEAFF.

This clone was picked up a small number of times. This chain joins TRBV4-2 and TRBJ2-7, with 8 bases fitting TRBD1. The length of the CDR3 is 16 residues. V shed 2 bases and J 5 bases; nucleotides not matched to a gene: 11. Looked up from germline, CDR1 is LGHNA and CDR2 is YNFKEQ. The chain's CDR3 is CASSQRFRTGRNEQYF. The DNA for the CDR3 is TGTGCCAGCAGCCAACGTTTCAGGACAGGGAGGAACGAGCAGTACTTC.

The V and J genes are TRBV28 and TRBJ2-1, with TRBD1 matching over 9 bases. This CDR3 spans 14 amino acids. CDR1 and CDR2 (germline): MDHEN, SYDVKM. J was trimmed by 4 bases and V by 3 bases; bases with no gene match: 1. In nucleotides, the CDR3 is TGTGCCAGCAGTTTCGGGACAGGGTACAATGAGCAGTTCTTC. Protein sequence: CASSFGTGYNEQFF.

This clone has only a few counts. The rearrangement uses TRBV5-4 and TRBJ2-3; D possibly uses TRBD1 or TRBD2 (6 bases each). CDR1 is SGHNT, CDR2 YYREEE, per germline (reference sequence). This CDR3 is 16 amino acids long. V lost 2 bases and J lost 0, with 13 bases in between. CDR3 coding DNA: TGTGCCAGCAGCTTCCCCGGGGGCGGAAGCACAGATACGCAGTATTTT. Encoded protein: CASSFPGGGSTDTQYF.